The 22 T cell receptor beta chains below all came from one sample that was sequenced in a study of Ad26.COV2.S vaccination and SARS-CoV-2 variants. Stated treatment: some 19 received Ad26.COV2.S at low or high dose, single or two shots; a few received placebo; per-sample allocation not given. At day 63 after the first vaccine or placebo injection, samples were drawn. This table comes from immunoSEQ multiplex PCR, and its TCRdb copy is limited to in-frame clones, with some not included. The sample contains roughly 350,000 clones, around 87% of which appear only once. The starting material was peripheral blood, obtained in a trial of Ad26.COV2.S vaccine versus placebo. The source of these receptors is a person between 18 and 65 years old who received the Ad26.COV2.S COVID-19 vaccine or a placebo.

The rearrangement links TRBV7-3 to TRBJ2-7, with D perhaps TRBD2 (6 bases). V lost 4 bases, J lost 4 bases, and 11 bases lay in between. Germline CDR1 reads SGHTA; CDR2 reads FQGTGA. This CDR3 comprises 13 residues. For the CDR3, the DNA is TGTGCCAGCAGCTCTCAGGGAGGTTACGAGCAGTACTTC. As protein: CASSSQGGYEQYF. Complete variable domain (other parts from reference TRBV7-3 and TRBJ2-7): GAGVSQTPSNKVTEKGKYVELRCDPISGHTALYWYRQSLGQGPEFLIYFQGTGAADDSGLPNDRFFAVRPEGSVSTLKIQRTERGDSAVYLCASSSQGGYEQYFGPGTRLTVT.

The CDR3 DNA is TGTGCTAGTGGTTCCGGCGCGGCCCAGCATTTT. Protein sequence: CASGSGAAQHF. The chain employs TRBV12-5 and TRBJ1-5, with unresolved D. V lost 4 bases to trimming and J lost 11 bases, with 9 bases between them. The CDR3 contains 11 residues. The germline V gene encodes CDR1 LGHNT and CDR2 FRNRAP.

The rearrangement uses TRBV19 and TRBJ2-7; a weak D match, TRBD1 (7 bases). The ends were cut back, 2 bases at V and 1 base at J, with 12 bases in the middle. Germline assignment: CDR1 LNHDA and CDR2 SQIVND (reference sequence). The CDR3 has 15 residues. The CDR3 protein is CASSISTGRSYEQYF. CDR3 in DNA: TGTGCCAGTAGTATATCGACAGGGAGGTCCTACGAGCAGTACTTC.

The V and J genes are TRBV7-6 and TRBJ2-5; TRBD2 matches at 16 bases. With V trimmed by 2 bases and J by 5 bases, 8 bases remained unmatched. Germline assignment: CDR1 SGHVS and CDR2 FNYEAQ. The CDR3 has 18 amino acids. The CDR3 here is CASSLLGLAGGVRETQYF. The CDR3 DNA sequence: TGTGCCAGCAGCTTATTGGGACTAGCGGGGGGGGTGAGGGAGACCCAGTACTTC.

The CDR3 nucleotides read TGTGCCAGCAGAGATTCAGGGGGTCTCCCCTACGAGCAGTACTTC. It is translated as CASRDSGGLPYEQYF. The chain uses TRBV25-1 and TRBJ2-7, with 7 positions matching TRBD1. V shed 6 bases and J 2 bases; nucleotides not matched to a gene: 10. Germline loops: CDR1 MGHDK, CDR2 SYGVNS. The CDR3 contains 15 residues.

The chain has TRBV13 and TRBJ1-1; the match to TRBD1 covers 9 bases. V was pared by 1 base and J by 7 bases, with 7 bases of the junction left unmatched. This CDR3 has 15 residues. CDR1 PRHDT and CDR2 FYEKMQ come from the germline V gene (reference sequence). CDR3 sequence: CASSLEGQGRLEAFF. In nucleotides, the CDR3 is TGTGCCAGCAGCTTAGAGGGACAGGGTAGACTTGAAGCTTTCTTT.

This clone was detected only a few times. This chain joins TRBV3-1 (or the pseudogene TRBV3-2) and TRBJ1-3; 7 bases match TRBD1. Looked up from germline, CDR1 is LGHDT and CDR2 is YNNKEL (reference sequence). V lost 3 bases to trimming and J lost 5 bases; unmatched junction nucleotides: 1. The CDR3 has 13 residues. CDR3 protein: CASSHRGRNTIYF. The DNA of the CDR3 is TGTGCCAGCAGCCACAGGGGGAGAAACACCATATATTTT.

This clone turned up a few times. J is TRBJ2-7 and V is TRBV5-4; unclear D gene. Germline V gene sequence: CDR1 SGHNT, CDR2 YYREEE (reference sequence). The V end lost 0 bases, the J end lost 7 bases, and 14 bases lay between the germline ends. CDR3 length: 14 residues. The CDR3 DNA follows: TGTGCCAGCAGCTTGGACGCCAGGTCGAGGGAGCAGTACTTC. This sequence encodes CASSLDARSREQYF.

Here the CDR3 DNA reads TGCGCCAGCAGCCAAGGACATGATTTGGTCTATGGCTACACCTTC. Protein sequence: CASSQGHDLVYGYTF. V and J are TRBV4-3 and TRBJ1-2; D is unclear. CDR1 LGHNA and CDR2 YSLEER come from the germline V gene. The V gene lost 1 base and the J gene lost 4 bases, with 13 bases spanning the gap. CDR3 length: 15 residues.

V is TRBV9 and J is TRBJ2-5; 9 bases fit TRBD2. Germline CDR1 and CDR2: SGDLS and YYNGEE. The J segment lost 5 bases and the V segment lost 0 bases, leaving 8 bases of the junction unmatched. The CDR3 is 16 amino acids. The CDR3 sequence: CASSVDQRGAGETQYF. For the CDR3, the DNA is TGTGCCAGCAGCGTAGACCAGCGGGGGGCCGGGGAGACCCAGTACTTC.

The chain joins TRBV19 to TRBJ2-7, with 10 nucleotides matching TRBD2. The V and J ends lost 2 bases and 6 bases, in that order; junction bases with no gene match: 10. This CDR3 has 16 residues. The V gene's germline CDR1 is LNHDA and CDR2 SQIVND (reference sequence). The CDR3 is CASSIFGTSEHREQYF. The CDR3 nucleotides read TGTGCCAGTAGTATATTTGGGACTAGCGAACATCGCGAGCAGTACTTC.

About this clone itself: Mismatch with germline at one junction end may stem from a read error. This chain joins TRBV6-5 and TRBJ1-2, with 7 bases aligning to TRBD1. Per the germline V gene, CDR1 is MNHEY and CDR2 is SVGAGI. The CDR3 extends over 12 amino acids. The CDR3 loop reads CASSSPTGKLLF. The CDR3, as DNA: TGTGCCAGCAGTTCTCCGACAGGGAAGCTCCTCTTC.

V gene TRBV5-1 combines with J gene TRBJ2-2; 7 nucleotides line up with TRBD2. Germline V CDR1 and CDR2: SGHRS, YFSETQ. With V trimmed by 5 bases and J by 3 bases, 1 base remained unmatched. The CDR3 loop spans 13 amino acids. In DNA form, the CDR3 reads TGCGCCAGCAGTGCGGGGGACACCGGGGAGCTGTTTTTT. Protein: CASSAGDTGELFF.

The CDR3 coding sequence is TGTGCCAGTAGTACCGGGGCAGGGTTGGGGTTCGAGACCCAGTACTTC. This translates into CASSTGAGLGFETQYF. This chain connects TRBV19 to TRBJ2-5; possibly TRBD1 or TRBD2 for D (5 bases each). Germline V gene lookup returns CDR1 LNHDA and CDR2 SQIVND (reference sequence). V lost 4 bases and J lost 5, with 20 bases in between. This CDR3 is 16 amino acids long.

This clone came up once. The rearrangement links TRBV27 to TRBJ2-7; D unresolved. The germline CDR1 and CDR2 sequences are MNHEY and SMNVEV (reference sequence). V was trimmed by 4 bases and J by 2 bases, leaving 12 bases between them. The CDR3 contains 14 residues. This chain's CDR3 is CASSSQREPYEQYF. The CDR3 DNA is TGTGCCAGCAGTTCGCAAAGGGAACCCTACGAGCAGTACTTC.

The V and J genes are TRBV3-1 (or the pseudogene TRBV3-2) and TRBJ1-2; 12 bases are a match to TRBD1. In germline, CDR1 is LGHDT, CDR2 YNNKEL (reference sequence). This CDR3 is built from 18 residues. With V trimmed by 0 bases and J by 5 bases, 10 bases remained unmatched. The CDR3 nucleotides read TGTGCCAGCAGCCAAGATCCGGGACAGGGGGCTTTGCTTTATGGCTACACCTTC. Amino acid sequence: CASSQDPGQGALLYGYTF.

The chain has TRBV11-3 and TRBJ2-5, with TRBD2 identical over 7 bases. The trim removed 1 base at V and 0 bases at J, leaving 2 bases unmatched. The CDR3 sequence is 15 residues long. From germline, CDR1 is SGHNT and CDR2 YENEEA. DNA of the CDR3: TGTGCCAGCAGCTTAGGAGGGACTAACCAAGAGACCCAGTACTTC. Translated, it gives CASSLGGTNQETQYF.

The chain joins TRBV9 to TRBJ1-1, with D perhaps matching TRBD1 (6 bases). V was shortened by 7 bases and J by 1 base, with 14 bases between the two germline ends. Germline V gives CDR1 SGDLS, CDR2 YYNGEE. CDR3 length: 14 residues. DNA for the CDR3: TGTGCCAGCGGGGGGCGGGCAGGGAACACTGAAGCTTTCTTT. It encodes CASGGRAGNTEAFF.

The chain couples TRBV6-5 to TRBJ2-7, with D possibly TRBD2 on 6 matching bases. The CDR3 is 15 residues long. Germline V gene data show CDR1 as MNHEY and CDR2 as SVGAGI. V was trimmed by 0 bases and J by 2 bases, leaving 11 bases between them. The CDR3 loop is CASSYSRGGTYEQYF. In DNA, the CDR3 is TGTGCCAGCAGTTACTCGCGGGGTGGAACCTACGAGCAGTACTTC.

This chain uses TRBV4-3 with TRBJ1-1; 7 bases agree with TRBD1. This CDR3 region has 16 residues. Germline assignment: CDR1 LGHNA and CDR2 YSLEER. Trimming took 0 bases from V and 5 from J; bases not matched to a gene: 9. The CDR3 DNA reads as TGCGCCAGCAGCCAAGATCACCCGACAGGGTTTACTGAAGCTTTCTTT. It specifies CASSQDHPTGFTEAFF.

The rearrangement links TRBV5-4 to TRBJ2-1, with unresolved D. The CDR3 covers 13 residues. Germline loops: CDR1 SGHNT, CDR2 YYREEE (reference sequence). Trimming cost V 0 bases and J 6 bases, with 7 bases left between them. CDR3 bases: TGTGCCAGCAGCTTGGAAGTTGTCAATGAGCAGTTCTTC. It is translated as CASSLEVVNEQFF. Full variable domain (rest looked up from reference TRBV5-4 and TRBJ2-1): ETGVTQSPTHLIKTRGQQVTLRCSSQSGHNTVSWYQQALGQGPQFIFQYYREEENGRGNFPPRFSGLQFPNYSSELNVNALELDDSALYLCASSLEVVNEQFFGPGTRLTVL.

This chain links TRBV5-8 with TRBJ2-5; TRBD2 matches at 9 bases. The germline gives CDR1 SGHTS, CDR2 YDEGEE. There are 16 residues in the CDR3. After removal of 0 bases from V and 2 bases from J, the junction contained 5 bases not matched to a gene. DNA for the CDR3: TGTGCCAGCAGCTTGGTGGTAGCGGGGGATCAAGAGACCCAGTACTTC. It translates to CASSLVVAGDQETQYF.